This paragraph reports one TCR beta chain. Its antigen is not identified. Assay: immunoSEQ multiplex PCR; the TCRdb copy retains only in-frame clones and omits some. The data hold tens of thousands of clones, with around 93% observed a single time. CDR1 is KGHSH, CDR2 LQKENI, per germline. V lost 6 bases and J lost 3; bases outside the gene matches: 4. The CDR3 sequence is 16 residues long. This sample is part of a study of T cells after posttransplantation cyclophosphamide. Study observations and caveats: Blood and skin or GI T cell repertoires showed limited TRB overlap. Recipient CMV seropositivity and CMV reactivation strongly tracked TRB clonality. Donor-recipient repertoire similarity was low at 1-2 months, rising over year one.

The TCR was taken from a woman aged 25 to 39 in good health and a related stem cell transplant donor. Sequenced sample: PBMCs. The rearrangement uses TRBV18 and TRBJ2-2; 13 nucleotides agree with TRBD2. The CDR3 is CASSLGLAGDTGELFF. CDR3 DNA sequence: TGTGCCAGCTCGCTTGGACTAGCGGGGGACACCGGGGAGCTGTTTTTT.